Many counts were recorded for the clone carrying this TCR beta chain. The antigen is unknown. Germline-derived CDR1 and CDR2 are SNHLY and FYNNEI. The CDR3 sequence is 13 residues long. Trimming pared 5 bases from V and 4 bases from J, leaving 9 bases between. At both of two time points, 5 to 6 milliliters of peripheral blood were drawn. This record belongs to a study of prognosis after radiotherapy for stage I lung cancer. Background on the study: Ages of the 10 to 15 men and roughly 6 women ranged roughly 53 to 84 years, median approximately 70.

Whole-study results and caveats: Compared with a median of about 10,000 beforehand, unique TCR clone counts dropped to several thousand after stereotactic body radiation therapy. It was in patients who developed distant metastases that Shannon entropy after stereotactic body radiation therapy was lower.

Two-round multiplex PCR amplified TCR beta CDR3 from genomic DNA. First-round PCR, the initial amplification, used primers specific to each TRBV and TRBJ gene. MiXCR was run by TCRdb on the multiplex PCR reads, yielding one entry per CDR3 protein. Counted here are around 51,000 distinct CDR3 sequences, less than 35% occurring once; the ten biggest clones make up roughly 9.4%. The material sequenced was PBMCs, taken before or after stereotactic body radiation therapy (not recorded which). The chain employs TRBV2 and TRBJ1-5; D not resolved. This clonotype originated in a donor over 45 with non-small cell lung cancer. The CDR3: CASSSYKNQPQHF. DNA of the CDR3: TGTGCCAGCAGTTCTTATAAAAATCAGCCCCAGCATTTT. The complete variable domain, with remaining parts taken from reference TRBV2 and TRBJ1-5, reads EPEVTQTPSHQVTQMGQEVILRCVPISNHLYFYWYRQILGQKVEFLVSFYNNEISEKSEIFDDQFSVERPDGSNFTLKIRSTKLEDSAMYFCASSSYKNQPQHFGDGTRLSIL.